Sequencing of this T cell receptor (beta chain) was carried out in a study of blood T cell repertoires in COVID-19. Authors' methods: Researchers report that nucleated cell counts were estimated from reference gene primer amplification. Data came from immunoSEQ multiplex PCR; TCRdb stores just in-frame clones and leaves some out. From that table come the V and J calls and clone size; the DNA was used to work out D and trimming. The sample records 250,000 to 300,000 clones, under 90% being singletons. Everyone who took part was 18 to 89 years old, and they came from about 25 US areas. The CDR3 is made up of 13 amino acids. Germline V gene lookup returns CDR1 SGHVS and CDR2 FQNEAQ. The V end was cut by 5 bases, the J end by 5 bases, with 12 bases between.

The genes are TRBV7-8 and TRBJ1-2, with D uncertain. The sequenced sample consisted of PBMCs or T cells enriched from blood (not recorded which). This receptor was obtained from a man aged 25 to 45 with acute COVID-19. The CDR3 reads CASSPRRSYGYTF. The CDR3, as DNA: TGTGCCAGCAGCCCCCGGCGGTCGTATGGCTACACCTTC.